In this sample, the clone carrying this T cell receptor beta chain turned up a few times. What it binds is not known. This record comes from a study of blood T cells in healthy people across ages. V dropped 4 bases and J dropped 0; count of bases not matched to a gene: 6. The germline V gene has CDR1 SGHTA and CDR2 FQGNSA. The CDR3 covers 17 residues. Notes on the study in general: Comparison with aged donors showed that long-lived donors had more naive CD4+ cells and higher diversity.

Using a J-beta primer mix together with a sample-barcoded 5' primer, a second PCR was run for about 7 to 12 cycles. Unique molecular identifiers of 12 random nucleotides labeled each cDNA. Using its own MiXCR run on the 5' RACE reads, TCRdb lists one record per CDR3 protein. The top ten clones hold 17% of a sample with some 790,000 distinct CDR3 sequences, 25% to 35% of them seen once. The chain is built from TRBV7-2 and TRBJ2-2; 9 nucleotides line up with TRBD2. Sequencing input: blood. The clonotype comes from a woman of 80 years or more in good health. The CDR3 sequence is CASSSLAGTANTGELFF. CDR3 nucleotide sequence: TGTGCCAGCAGCTCGCTAGCGGGGACTGCGAACACCGGGGAGCTGTTTTTT.